This TCR beta chain is drawn from a study of T cell responses to AZD1222 COVID-19 vaccine. Study context: Whether given at about 4 or about 12 weeks, second doses were pooled. Broader study findings: Vaccine-related CD4 TCRs covered spike, predominating at 160-218 and 743-854. The study sampled repertoires only after the peak T cell response. In a largely white British group with more females than males, clonal diversity was possibly underestimated.

Assay: immunoSEQ multiplex PCR; the TCRdb copy retains only in-frame clones and omits some. Of roughly 120,000 clones in the sample, roughly 93% were seen once. To note about this clone: The antigen is not known.

The specimen was peripheral blood, collected on day 0 of AZD1222 vaccination. The receptor was derived from an adult in good health.

This chain's CDR3 is CASSTVSGTGGLPETQYF. CDR3 bases: TGTGCCAGCAGTACAGTCTCCGGGACAGGGGGCCTTCCGGAGACCCAGTACTTC. The gene calls are TRBV6-2 or TRBV6-3 and TRBJ2-5, with 12 bases matching TRBD1. Germline CDR1 reads MNHEY; CDR2 reads SVGEGT. V lost 5 bases, J lost 5 bases, and 15 bases stayed unmatched. The CDR3 runs to 18 residues.